The 20 T cell receptor beta chains below all came from one sample that was sequenced in a study of regulatory T cells in long-lasting Graves disease. To make TCR beta libraries, researchers used iRepertoire HTBI primers and Arm-PCR of CDR3 regions. One entry per CDR3 protein, called by TCRdb with MiXCR from the multiplex PCR reads. Here the sample spans hundreds of thousands of distinct CDR3 sequences, about 14% being singletons. Time point here: newly diagnosed GD, antithyroid drugs for less than 3 months. Following extraction of RNA from PBMCs, that RNA was used to make the TCR library. The sequenced sample was peripheral blood mononuclear cells (PBMCs), obtained at new diagnosis, from a patient treated with antithyroid drugs. These TCRs come from a female donor with Graves disease.

Details on this clonotype: This may come from a read error, since a much larger clone is one base off. This chain uses TRBV27 with TRBJ2-3; D remains unclear. Trimming cost V 3 bases and J 4 bases, with 11 bases left between them. Germline values: CDR1 MNHEY, CDR2 SMNVEV (reference sequence). CDR3 length: 14 amino acids. The CDR3 region has the DNA TGTGCCAGCAGTTTCCTAGTTGGGGCAGATACGCAGTATTTT. Translated, it gives CASSFLVGADTQYF.

This clonotype was observed a few times. The chain is built from TRBV28 and TRBJ1-5, with 8 bases lining up with TRBD1. V shed 3 bases, J shed 5 bases, and the junction held 9 bases outside the gene matches. Germline CDR1 MDHEN, CDR2 SYDVKM. The CDR3 covers 16 residues. CDR3 region: CASSFLTGARDQPQHF. The CDR3 DNA reads TGTGCCAGCAGTTTCCTGACAGGGGCGCGGGATCAGCCCCAGCATTTT. Together with reference TRBV28 and TRBJ1-5, the CDR3 gives the full variable domain: DVKVTQSSRYLVKRTGEKVFLECVQDMDHENMFWYRQDPGLGLRLIYFSYDVKMKEKGDIPEGYSVSREKKERFSLILESASTNQTSMYLCASSFLTGARDQPQHFGDGTRLSIL.

This clonotype occurred a few times. This rearrangement joins TRBV29-1 to TRBJ1-2; possible D gene TRBD1, 5 bases. The germline V and J ends were trimmed by 7 bases and 4 bases, with 16 bases remaining between them. This CDR3 spans 13 amino acids. Per the germline V gene, CDR1 is SQVTM and CDR2 is ANQGSEA. Here the CDR3 reads CSDGTATFYGYTF. CDR3 coding DNA: TGCAGCGATGGGACGGCCACATTCTATGGCTACACCTTC.

This clonotype was recorded many times. This sequence joins TRBV4-1 and TRBJ1-3; D remains ambiguous. The CDR3 totals 20 residues. Germline V gene data show CDR1 as MGHRA and CDR2 as YSYEKL. V shed 0 bases and J shed 0 bases, with 21 bases lying between them. The CDR3 nucleotides are TGCGCCAGCAGCCAAGATTGGTCCCGGGAGGTCCTCCCCTCTGGAAACACCATATATTTT. As protein: CASSQDWSREVLPSGNTIYF.

This clonotype was observed many times. This chain joins TRBV4-1 and TRBJ2-1; D not certain. Trimming removed 3 bases at V and 6 bases at J, with 12 bases between. There are 14 residues in the CDR3. From germline, CDR1 is MGHRA and CDR2 YSYEKL. The CDR3 DNA sequence: TGCGCCAGCAGCCAGATAACCGGGTCCAATGAGCAGTTCTTC. Translated, it gives CASSQITGSNEQFF.

This clonotype was observed many times. This rearrangement joins TRBV24-1 to TRBJ2-1; 9 bases fit TRBD1. Germline loops: CDR1 KGHDR, CDR2 SFDVKD. This CDR3 has 16 residues. Germline trimming cut 5 bases from V and 6 bases from J; bases unmatched to any gene: 10. The CDR3 DNA follows: TGTGCCACCAGTGTGGGGGGACAGGGCCACTCCAATGAGCAGTTCTTC. It yields the protein CATSVGGQGHSNEQFF.

This clonotype was seen many times. This rearrangement joins TRBV5-4 to TRBJ2-1, with TRBD1 as a possible D gene (6 bases). The CDR3 is 15 amino acids. Germline loops: CDR1 SGHNT, CDR2 YYREEE (reference sequence). Trimming cost V 1 base and J 4 bases, with 12 bases left between them. CDR3 residues: CASSLRTVSYNEQFF. The CDR3 coding sequence is TGTGCCAGCAGCTTGAGGACAGTTTCATACAATGAGCAGTTCTTC. Full variable domain (outside the CDR3, taken from reference TRBV5-4 and TRBJ2-1): ETGVTQSPTHLIKTRGQQVTLRCSSQSGHNTVSWYQQALGQGPQFIFQYYREEENGRGNFPPRFSGLQFPNYSSELNVNALELDDSALYLCASSLRTVSYNEQFFGPGTRLTVL.

In this sample, this clonotype turned up many times. The chain has TRBV12-3 or TRBV12-4 and TRBJ2-3, with a possible D match to TRBD1 (6 bases). Trimming cost V 7 bases and J 5 bases, with 13 bases left between them. This CDR3 is built from 13 residues. CDR3 residues: CASTQLRGDTQYF. The CDR3 bases are TGTGCCAGCACCCAACTCAGGGGAGATACGCAGTATTTT.

On this clonotype: A far bigger clonotype differs at one base, so this is likely a read error. The V and J genes are TRBV12-3 or TRBV12-4 and TRBJ2-3; perhaps TRBD2 as D (7 bases). There are 15 residues in the CDR3. Trimming shortened V by 5 bases and J by 5 bases, and 17 bases separated the two germline ends. CDR3: CASSGRGGGGDTQYF. The CDR3 DNA sequence: TGTGCCAGCAGTGGAAGGGGGGGCGGAGGAGATACGCAGTATTTT.

The chain couples TRBV15 to TRBJ1-4, with D possibly matching TRBD1 (6 bases). The V gene lost 2 bases and the J gene lost 8 bases, with 18 bases spanning the gap. This CDR3 spans 16 amino acids. The V gene's germline CDR1 is LNHNV and CDR2 YYDKDF (reference sequence). CDR3 loop: CATSRLTGIPPEKLFF. The CDR3 region has the DNA TGTGCCACCAGCAGACTCACAGGGATCCCTCCCGAAAAACTGTTTTTT.

There are many counts of this clonotype. This CDR3 is CASTGLAGVHSYEQYF. The CDR3 DNA reads TGTGCCAGCACCGGACTAGCGGGGGTGCACTCCTACGAGCAGTACTTC. V is TRBV27 and J is TRBJ2-7; 13 nucleotides align to TRBD2. The CDR3 covers 16 residues. V trimming: 7 bases; J trimming: 0 bases; junction bases outside the gene matches: 6. Per germline, CDR1 MNHEY and CDR2 SMNVEV (reference sequence).

This clonotype was seen at least ten times. V is TRBV4-1 and J is TRBJ2-5; 9 bases are a match to TRBD1. J lost 6 bases, V lost 2 bases, and 7 bases had no gene match. From germline, CDR1 is MGHRA and CDR2 YSYEKL. This CDR3 spans 15 amino acids. CDR3 protein: CASSQQGQGGKTQYF. CDR3 coding DNA: TGCGCCAGCAGCCAACAGGGACAGGGCGGGAAGACCCAGTACTTC.

There are many counts of this clonotype. V gene TRBV29-1 combines with J gene TRBJ2-1; D gene unclear. Trimming pared 6 bases from V and 8 bases from J, leaving 17 bases between. CDR1 is SQVTM and CDR2 is ANQGSEA in the germline V gene. CDR3 size: 13 residues. This chain's CDR3 is CSVEKGPWDEQFF. CDR3 coding DNA: TGCAGCGTCGAAAAGGGCCCTTGGGATGAGCAGTTCTTC.

The chain is built from TRBV6-2 or TRBV6-3 and TRBJ2-1, with D tentatively TRBD1 or TRBD2 (5 bases each). The CDR3 loop spans 11 amino acids. Deletions cut 5 bases from V and 8 bases from J, with 7 bases between. CDR1 and CDR2 (germline): MNHEY, SVGEGT. CDR3 DNA: TGTGCCAGCAGTGAGGGGCATGAGCAGTTCTTC. Its translation: CASSEGHEQFF.

The table lists this clonotype with many counts. The gene calls are TRBV19 and TRBJ1-1; no definite D call. Germline loops: CDR1 LNHDA, CDR2 SQIVND (reference sequence). The CDR3 length is 13 residues. Deletions cut 11 bases from V and 0 bases from J, with 13 bases between. In DNA form, the CDR3 reads TGTGCCGGGTCGGCACGGGTGAACACTGAAGCTTTCTTT. Protein: CAGSARVNTEAFF. The whole variable domain, filled in from reference TRBV19 and TRBJ1-1, reads DGGITQSPKYLFRKEGQNVTLSCEQNLNHDAMYWYRQDPGQGLRLIYYSQIVNDFQKGDIAEGYSVSREKKESFPLTVTSAQKNPTAFYLCAGSARVNTEAFFGQGTRLTVV.

The CDR3 DNA follows: TGCAGTGCTAGTCACAGGGAAACCATCGAGCAGTACTTC. Its translation: CSASHRETIEQYF. V is TRBV20-1 and J is TRBJ2-7; possibly TRBD1 for D (6 bases). Germline lookup yields CDR1 DFQATT and CDR2 SNEGSKA (reference sequence). The CDR3 runs to 13 residues. Trimming left V 3 bases short and J 6 bases short, with 15 bases between.

This clonotype was seen ten or more times. The genes are TRBV18 and TRBJ2-1, with 8 bases lining up with TRBD2. The CDR3 is 14 residues long. The germline V gene has CDR1 KGHSH and CDR2 LQKENI. Unmatched junction bases numbered 6, after V lost 6 bases and J lost 5 bases. CDR3 sequence: CASSPTSANNEQFF. DNA for the CDR3: TGTGCCAGCTCGCCGACTAGCGCTAACAATGAGCAGTTCTTC.

This clonotype has ten or more counts. The gene calls are TRBV7-9 and TRBJ2-5, with D tentatively TRBD2 (6 bases). Germline V lookup: CDR1 SEHNR, CDR2 FQNEAQ (reference sequence). The CDR3 spans 16 residues. V lost 5 bases and J 5 bases, leaving 21 bases between the germline ends. The CDR3 sequence: CASSAPWRESGETQYF. In DNA, the CDR3 is TGTGCCAGCAGCGCGCCGTGGAGGGAGTCCGGGGAGACCCAGTACTTC.

In its sample, this clonotype was seen many times. The rearrangement uses TRBV6-5 and TRBJ1-6; 7 bases match TRBD1. The germline V gene has CDR1 MNHEY and CDR2 SVGAGI. The CDR3 loop spans 19 amino acids. J was trimmed by 2 bases and V by 2 bases; bases with no gene match: 12. The CDR3 DNA is TGTGCCAGCAGTTACACCCTTGGGACAGCGGGGACCTATAATTCACCCCTCCACTTT. Translated: CASSYTLGTAGTYNSPLHF.

This rearrangement joins TRBV20-1 to TRBJ2-3; the D gene is possibly TRBD2 (6 bases). CDR3 length equals 14 residues. CDR1 is DFQATT and CDR2 is SNEGSKA in the germline V gene (reference sequence). The V and J ends lost 2 bases and 2 bases respectively, with 11 bases between them. This chain's CDR3 is CSARSGTSTDTQYF. The CDR3 DNA reads TGCAGTGCTAGATCCGGGACTTCCACAGATACGCAGTATTTT.